This T cell receptor beta chain stems from a study of blood T cell repertoires in COVID-19. Study-wide background: COVID-19 samples collected from the United States, Italy and Spain covered acute and convalescent phases. PBMCs, B-cell-depleted T cells, or T cells provided the cDNA or gDNA that made up the material.

Under the authors' procedure: Amplification of reference gene primers provided the estimated nucleated cell counts. The table came from immunoSEQ multiplex PCR; TCRdb's copy has only in-frame clones and leaves some out. V, J and clone size reflect that table, while D and trimming were determined from the DNA. The table lists tens of thousands of clones, about 92% of them singletons. The CDR3 is 14 amino acids. Looked up from germline, CDR1 is SGHVS and CDR2 is FQNEAQ. Trimming left V 5 bases short and J 3 bases short, with 14 bases between. The receptor was derived from a man aged 45-65 years with acute or convalescent COVID-19. The chain couples TRBV7-8 to TRBJ2-7; the D gene is possibly TRBD2 (5 bases). The sequencing sample was made of peripheral blood. This CDR3 reads CASSRLSGLYEQYF. The CDR3, as DNA: TGTGCCAGCAGCCGACTAAGCGGACTCTACGAGCAGTACTTC. The complete variable domain, with remaining parts taken from reference TRBV7-8 and TRBJ2-7, reads GAGVSQSPRYKVAKRGQDVALRCDPISGHVSLFWYQQALGQGPEFLTYFQNEAQLDKSGLPSDRFFAERPEGSVSTLKIQRTQQEDSAVYLCASSRLSGLYEQYFGPGTRLTVT.